The 23 T cell receptor beta chains presented below share a single source sample, sequenced in a study of blood T cell repertoires in COVID-19. TCRdb keeps only in-frame clones here, not all; method: immunoSEQ multiplex PCR. The sample consists of about 170,000 clones, about 86% of them appearing once. Specimen: peripheral blood. Source of these receptors: a human donor with acute or convalescent COVID-19. The donor label of this sample is uncertain.

This clone was picked up a small number of times. The J gene is TRBJ1-5, the V gene TRBV2; 10 bases are shared with TRBD1. V lost 6 bases and J lost 6; bases outside the gene matches: 5. The CDR3 length is 14 residues. CDR1 SNHLY and CDR2 FYNNEI come from the germline V gene. CDR3 residues: CASRRDRGFQPQHF. CDR3 DNA: TGTGCCAGCAGGAGGGACAGGGGCTTTCAGCCCCAGCATTTT.

The rearrangement joins TRBV29-1 to TRBJ1-3; D is undetermined. CDR3 size: 16 residues. CDR1 and CDR2 from the germline V gene are SQVTM and ANQGSEA. V lost 3 bases and J 0 bases, leaving 15 bases between the germline ends. CDR3 coding DNA: TGCAGCGTTGAGGTGGAGGGCAGGACCTCTGGAAACACCATATATTTT. It yields the protein CSVEVEGRTSGNTIYF.

The rearrangement joins TRBV11-3 to TRBJ1-4; D possibly corresponds to TRBD1 (6 bases). Trimming cost V 9 bases and J 4 bases, with 15 bases left between them. From germline, CDR1 is SGHNT and CDR2 YENEEA. The CDR3 sequence is 14 residues long. CDR3: CARRLDSHNEKLFF. Here the CDR3 DNA reads TGTGCCAGGCGACTGGACAGCCATAATGAAAAACTGTTTTTT.

V gene TRBV6-2 or TRBV6-3 combines with J gene TRBJ1-2; no reliable D call. The germline gives CDR1 MNHEY, CDR2 SVGEGT. Trimming left V 6 bases short and J 3 bases short, with 17 bases between. The CDR3 totals 15 residues. The CDR3 DNA reads TGTGCCAGCAGCCCCGGGATATCGTACCACTATGGCTACACCTTC. It specifies CASSPGISYHYGYTF.

This clone was counted between two and nine times. The chain joins TRBV29-1 to TRBJ1-1; weak D call: TRBD1 (5 bases). Germline assignment: CDR1 SQVTM and CDR2 ANQGSEA. This CDR3 region has 12 residues. Trimming took off 4 bases at V and 7 bases at J, with 13 bases between the two ends. In DNA, the CDR3 is TGCAGCGTTGCGGGGGGGGACGTTGAAGCTTTCTTT. Translated, it gives CSVAGGDVEAFF.

The chain links TRBV16 to TRBJ1-3; tentatively, D is TRBD1 (5 bases). This CDR3 has 14 residues. Per germline, CDR1 KGHSY and CDR2 FQNENV. V lost 0 bases to trimming and J lost 4 bases, with 7 bases between them. CDR3 region: CASSQSSGGNTIYF. Written as DNA, the CDR3 is TGTGCCAGCAGCCAATCGTCAGGGGGAAACACCATATATTTT.

This rearrangement joins TRBV27 to TRBJ1-4; maybe TRBD1 (6 bases). Germline assignment: CDR1 MNHEY and CDR2 SMNVEV (reference sequence). V was trimmed by 4 bases and J by 2 bases, leaving 14 bases between them. CDR3 size: 16 residues. Written as DNA, the CDR3 is TGTGCCAGCAGTTCAACTCCCACAGGGACTAATGAAAAACTGTTTTTT. It specifies CASSSTPTGTNEKLFF.

The CDR3 sequence is CASIEAGGSTDTQYF. The CDR3 DNA reads TGTGCCAGCATTGAGGCAGGGGGCAGCACAGATACGCAGTATTTT. The chain combines TRBV28 with TRBJ2-3; 8 bases agree with TRBD1. This CDR3 is built from 15 residues. After removal of 7 bases from V and 0 bases from J, the junction contained 6 bases not matched to a gene. Germline loops: CDR1 MDHEN, CDR2 SYDVKM.

J is TRBJ2-7 and V is TRBV18, with TRBD2 matching 11 bases. The CDR3 length is 15 residues. The V gene's germline CDR1 is KGHSH and CDR2 LQKENI. V was pared by 5 bases and J by 3 bases, with 6 bases of the junction left unmatched. As DNA, the CDR3 is TGTGCCAGCTCATACGCTAGCGGGAGGAACTACGAGCAGTACTTC. As protein: CASSYASGRNYEQYF.

J is TRBJ1-6 and V is TRBV3-1 (or the pseudogene TRBV3-2), with 8 bases aligning to TRBD1. The CDR3 contains 15 residues. CDR1 is LGHDT and CDR2 is YNNKEL in the germline V gene (reference sequence). V lost 0 bases to trimming and J lost 10 bases; unmatched junction nucleotides: 5. CDR3 in amino acids: CASSQDRTGNSPLHF. The CDR3 DNA reads as TGTGCCAGCAGCCAAGATAGGACAGGGAACTCACCCCTCCACTTT.

The chain employs TRBV6-5 and TRBJ1-1; D remains ambiguous. CDR3 length equals 15 residues. Germline assignment: CDR1 MNHEY and CDR2 SVGAGI. The V and J ends lost 5 bases and 1 base respectively, with 14 bases between them. CDR3 protein: CASSPASGRNTEAFF. CDR3 sequence (DNA): TGTGCCAGCAGTCCCGCTTCCGGGAGGAACACTGAAGCTTTCTTT.

The J gene is TRBJ1-2, the V gene TRBV25-1; 7 nucleotides agree with TRBD1. Germline V gene sequence: CDR1 MGHDK, CDR2 SYGVNS. This CDR3 has 13 amino acids. Trimming took 8 bases from V and 4 from J; bases not matched to a gene: 7. The CDR3 protein is CASGARDSYGYTF. The CDR3 nucleotides read TGTGCCAGCGGGGCCCGGGACAGCTATGGCTACACCTTC.

This chain uses TRBV3-1 (or the pseudogene TRBV3-2) with TRBJ2-7; no clear D. The length of the CDR3 is 13 residues. V was cut by 2 bases and J by 2 bases, with 7 bases left in between. Germline V gene lookup returns CDR1 LGHDT and CDR2 YNNKEL (reference sequence). CDR3 amino acids: CASSQTTPYEQYF. The CDR3 DNA follows: TGTGCCAGCAGCCAAACCACTCCCTACGAGCAGTACTTC.

This clone was detected only once. CDR3 bases: TGTGCCAGCAGCTTAGCGAGGGGGGGCAACACTGAAGCTTTCTTT. It specifies CASSLARGGNTEAFF. The chain is built from TRBV7-9 and TRBJ1-1; TRBD1 might be the D (6 bases). The CDR3 contains 15 residues. Germline loops: CDR1 SEHNR, CDR2 FQNEAQ (reference sequence). Trimming removed 0 bases from V and 2 bases from J, with 10 bases in between.

The rearrangement joins TRBV29-1 to TRBJ2-5, with TRBD2 as a possible D gene (6 bases). Per the germline V gene, CDR1 is SQVTM and CDR2 is ANQGSEA. V lost 5 bases, J lost 4 bases, and 17 bases lay in between. CDR3 length: 14 residues. CDR3 sequence: CSVIGRDGTETQYF. The CDR3 bases are TGCAGCGTTATAGGGCGGGATGGAACAGAGACCCAGTACTTC.

The chain recombines TRBV27 with TRBJ1-2; TRBD1 might be the D (5 bases). Germline loops: CDR1 MNHEY, CDR2 SMNVEV (reference sequence). CDR3 length: 18 residues. Trimming shortened V by 0 bases and J by 4 bases, and 21 bases separated the two germline ends. DNA for the CDR3: TGTGCCAGCAGTTTATCGCGCGGTACAGGCCCTATACTCTATGGCTACACCTTC. Translating it yields CASSLSRGTGPILYGYTF.

The chain uses TRBV9 and TRBJ2-1, with 8 bases fitting TRBD2. The trim removed 4 bases at V and 7 bases at J, leaving 7 bases unmatched. CDR3 size: 14 residues. Per the germline V gene, CDR1 is SGDLS and CDR2 is YYNGEE. CDR3 protein: CASSPTSGPNEQFF. In nucleotides, the CDR3 is TGTGCCAGCAGCCCCACTAGCGGACCGAATGAGCAGTTCTTC. Drawing the rest from reference TRBV9 and TRBJ2-1, the complete variable domain is DSGVTQTPKHLITATGQRVTLRCSPRSGDLSVYWYQQSLDQGLQFLIQYYNGEERAKGNILERFSAQQFPDLHSELNLSSLELGDSALYFCASSPTSGPNEQFFGPGTRLTVL.

The V call is TRBV4-2, the J call TRBJ2-5, with D possibly matching TRBD2 (6 bases). Trimming took off 1 base at V and 2 bases at J, with 11 bases between the two ends. Germline V gene lookup returns CDR1 LGHNA and CDR2 YNFKEQ. The CDR3 contains 15 residues. The CDR3 is CASSQGGGTQETQYF. The CDR3, as DNA: TGTGCCAGCAGCCAAGGAGGCGGGACTCAAGAGACCCAGTACTTC.

This clone was seen a handful of times. V usage is TRBV7-2 and J usage is TRBJ2-7; possible D gene TRBD2, 7 bases. This CDR3 is 14 amino acids long. Per the germline V gene, CDR1 is SGHTA and CDR2 is FQGNSA. Trimming took off 2 bases at V and 12 bases at J, with 20 bases between the two ends. The CDR3 spells CASSLRDKRDLMYF. CDR3 DNA: TGTGCCAGCAGCTTAAGGGACAAGCGGGACTTGATGTACTTC.

In this sample, this clone turned up once. The rearrangement joins TRBV5-5 to TRBJ2-7, with TRBD2 as a possible D gene (6 bases). Germline CDR1 and CDR2: SGHKS and YYEKEE (reference sequence). This CDR3 spans 14 amino acids. Between the trimmed V and J ends, which lost 4 bases and 2 bases, there was a span of 13 bases. Here the CDR3 DNA reads TGTGCCAGCAGCCGGGGACTCGTAGCCTACGAGCAGTACTTC. It specifies CASSRGLVAYEQYF.

CDR3 amino acids: CASSRGLYNEQFF. CDR3 bases: TGTGCCAGCAGCCGGGGACTGTACAATGAGCAGTTCTTC. The chain joins TRBV7-3 to TRBJ2-1; possible D gene TRBD2, 6 bases. Germline-derived CDR1 and CDR2 are SGHTA and FQGTGA. CDR3 size: 13 residues. V was cut by 5 bases and J by 4 bases, with 9 bases left in between.

This clone was observed many times. J is TRBJ2-7 and V is TRBV2; TRBD2 might be the D (6 bases). V lost 7 bases and J 4 bases, leaving 11 bases between the germline ends. The CDR3 has 12 residues. Looked up from germline, CDR1 is SNHLY and CDR2 is FYNNEI. The CDR3 spells CASTAGSYEQYF. The CDR3 DNA follows: TGTGCCAGCACGGCCGGGAGTTACGAGCAGTACTTC. The entire variable domain, with the rest obtained from reference TRBV2 and TRBJ2-7, is as follows: EPEVTQTPSHQVTQMGQEVILRCVPISNHLYFYWYRQILGQKVEFLVSFYNNEISEKSEIFDDQFSVERPDGSNFTLKIRSTKLEDSAMYFCASTAGSYEQYFGPGTRLTVT.

CDR3 DNA sequence: TGTGCCAGCAGCCAAGCTAGCGGGGGGGCCACAGAGACCCAGTACTTC. It yields the protein CASSQASGGATETQYF. The genes are TRBV3-1 (or the pseudogene TRBV3-2) and TRBJ2-5, with 12 bases matching TRBD2. Per the germline V gene, CDR1 is LGHDT and CDR2 is YNNKEL (reference sequence). V was pared by 1 base and J by 4 bases, with 4 bases of the junction left unmatched. This CDR3 is 16 amino acids long.